The 16 T cell receptor beta chains given below trace back to one sample, sequenced in a study of blood T cell repertoires in COVID-19. Generated by immunoSEQ multiplex PCR, the TCRdb table keeps only in-frame clones and is missing some. Here the sample spans over 150,000 clones, 60% to 80% being singletons. Material for sequencing was peripheral blood. Source of these receptors: a man aged 65 to 79 with acute or convalescent COVID-19.

This chain connects TRBV7-8 to TRBJ2-3; D is possibly TRBD2 (5 bases). Trimming pared 4 bases from V and 1 base from J, leaving 18 bases between. The CDR3 runs to 17 residues. The V gene's germline CDR1 is SGHVS and CDR2 FQNEAQ. CDR3 region: CASSSSPPGSGTDTQYF. CDR3 DNA: TGTGCCAGCAGCTCATCCCCGCCGGGATCTGGCACAGATACGCAGTATTTT.

This clone was seen a single time. The chain's CDR3 is CASSLSFTGINEQFF. The DNA for the CDR3 is TGTGCCAGCAGCTTATCGTTTACGGGGATCAATGAGCAGTTCTTC. The rearrangement joins TRBV7-9 to TRBJ2-1; D is perhaps TRBD2 (5 bases). Trimming pared 2 bases from V and 6 bases from J, leaving 14 bases between. CDR1 SEHNR and CDR2 FQNEAQ come from the germline V gene (reference sequence). The length of the CDR3 is 15 residues.

The chain has TRBV2 and TRBJ2-7; TRBD1 matches 11 bases. V was clipped by 3 bases and J by 6 bases; unmatched bases: 4. The CDR3 runs 14 residues. Per the germline V gene, CDR1 is SNHLY and CDR2 is FYNNEI. The CDR3 loop is CASSDRDRGSEQYF. CDR3 DNA: TGTGCCAGCAGTGACCGGGACAGGGGGAGCGAGCAGTACTTC.

The CDR3 loop is CASSRAGLADYEQYF. CDR3 nucleotides: TGCGCCAGCAGCAGGGCGGGGCTAGCGGACTACGAGCAGTACTTC. V is TRBV5-1 and J is TRBJ2-7, with TRBD2 identical over 7 bases. V lost 4 bases and J lost 3; bases outside the gene matches: 10. Germline-derived CDR1 and CDR2 are SGHRS and YFSETQ. This CDR3 is built from 15 residues.

This clone was detected many times. This rearrangement joins TRBV6-1 to TRBJ2-3; 12 bases are a match to TRBD2. The CDR3 consists of 16 residues. Germline CDR1 MNHNS, CDR2 SASEGT. The J segment lost 6 bases and the V segment lost 4 bases, leaving 8 bases of the junction unmatched. In DNA, the CDR3 is TGTGCCAGCAGTGTCGGGACTAGCGGGCCCGCCGATACGCAGTATTTT. It is translated as CASSVGTSGPADTQYF.

This clone was recorded at least ten times. The V call is TRBV12-5, the J call TRBJ1-3; the match to TRBD1 covers 7 bases. The V gene end was trimmed by 6 bases and the J gene end by 1 base; junction bases not matched to a gene: 3. The CDR3 spans 14 residues. In germline, CDR1 is LGHNT, CDR2 FRNRAP. For the CDR3, the DNA is TGTGCTAGTGGCCTACAGGGGTCTGGAAACACCATATATTTT. Its protein product is CASGLQGSGNTIYF.

The chain is built from TRBV30 and TRBJ2-7; 7 bases are a match to TRBD1. Germline loops: CDR1 GTSNPN, CDR2 SVGIG (reference sequence). V was clipped by 0 bases and J by 6 bases; unmatched bases: 8. The CDR3 contains 14 residues. Written as DNA, the CDR3 is TGTGCCTGGAGTGTCTTGACAGGGTCCCTCGAGCAGTACTTC. Translated, it gives CAWSVLTGSLEQYF.

The chain carries TRBV1 and TRBJ2-3; the tabulated D call, TRBD2, remains unverified against the DNA. TRBV1 is designated a pseudogene. This CDR3 comprises 16 residues. CDR3 residues: CTSTLWEGGPVDTQYF. The CDR3 coding sequence is TGCACCAGCACCCTGTGGGAAGGAGGGCCGGTAGATACGCAGTATTTT.

This clone turned up a few times. The chain recombines TRBV24-1 with TRBJ2-5, with D tentatively TRBD1 (5 bases). Trimming took 4 bases from V and 5 from J, leaving 19 bases between them. Germline CDR1 reads KGHDR; CDR2 reads SFDVKD. The CDR3 length is 16 residues. The CDR3 nucleotides are TGTGCCACCAGTGAACTATTCGGACGTGGGGCTGAGACCCAGTACTTC. Translated, it gives CATSELFGRGAETQYF.

A few counts support this clone. J is TRBJ2-3 and V is TRBV10-2; the match to TRBD2 covers 10 bases. The germline CDR1 and CDR2 sequences are WSHSY and SAAADI. Losses at the gene ends were 8 bases for V and 2 bases for J; bases not matched to a gene: 7. The CDR3 is 15 residues long. This CDR3 is CASQYGLAATDTQYF. The CDR3 coding sequence is TGCGCCAGCCAATATGGACTAGCGGCCACAGATACGCAGTATTTT.

This chain joins TRBV13 and TRBJ2-3; D possibly corresponds to TRBD1 (6 bases). The V gene lost 6 bases and the J gene lost 6 bases, with 16 bases spanning the gap. Germline loops: CDR1 PRHDT, CDR2 FYEKMQ (reference sequence). This CDR3 has 14 amino acids. CDR3 in amino acids: CASRFTGSADTQYF. CDR3 DNA sequence: TGTGCCAGCAGGTTCACAGGGTCGGCGGATACGCAGTATTTT.

The chain combines TRBV11-2 with TRBJ2-5; D may be TRBD1 (6 bases). The V end lost 10 bases, the J end lost 5 bases, and 23 bases lay between the germline ends. Per germline, CDR1 SGHAT and CDR2 FQNNGV. This CDR3 is 15 amino acids long. CDR3 in DNA: TGTGCCAACCAAATTAGTGGGGGCAGGTGGGAGACCCAGTACTTC. Amino acids: CANQISGGRWETQYF.

This chain uses TRBV28 with TRBJ1-1; D is perhaps TRBD1 (5 bases). V was shortened by 6 bases and J by 4 bases, with 18 bases between the two germline ends. CDR3 length: 15 residues. CDR1 is MDHEN and CDR2 is SYDVKM in the germline V gene. CDR3 sequence: CASSPSTVSSTEAFF. The CDR3 DNA sequence: TGTGCCAGCAGCCCATCGACAGTATCCAGCACTGAAGCTTTCTTT. Based on the CDR3 plus reference TRBV28 and TRBJ1-1, the full variable domain is DVKVTQSSRYLVKRTGEKVFLECVQDMDHENMFWYRQDPGLGLRLIYFSYDVKMKEKGDIPEGYSVSREKKERFSLILESASTNQTSMYLCASSPSTVSSTEAFFGQGTRLTVV.

In this sample, this clone turned up a few times. V is TRBV6-1 and J is TRBJ1-4; possibly TRBD1 for D (5 bases). Germline assignment: CDR1 MNHNS and CDR2 SASEGT. V lost 2 bases and J 0 bases, leaving 10 bases between the germline ends. The CDR3 runs to 16 residues. The CDR3 is CASSEMSGSTNEKLFF. CDR3 DNA: TGTGCCAGCAGTGAAATGTCAGGGTCAACTAATGAAAAACTGTTTTTT.

The chain carries TRBV19 and TRBJ2-1; 13 nucleotides align to TRBD2. The CDR3 is 16 amino acids. The germline gives CDR1 LNHDA, CDR2 SQIVND (reference sequence). V dropped 1 base and J dropped 12; count of bases not matched to a gene: 9. The CDR3 region is CASSIVRTSGSMAQFF. In DNA, the CDR3 is TGTGCCAGTAGTATAGTAAGGACTAGCGGGAGTATGGCGCAGTTCTTC.

The CDR3 DNA follows: TGTGCCAGCAGCCTGGGACTTCAAAACTATGGCTACACCTTC. Translating gives CASSLGLQNYGYTF. The chain couples TRBV13 to TRBJ1-2, with D possibly TRBD1 on 5 matching bases. CDR3 length: 14 amino acids. Germline CDR1 reads PRHDT; CDR2 reads FYEKMQ (reference sequence). The germline V and J ends were trimmed by 5 bases and 2 bases, with 12 bases remaining between them.